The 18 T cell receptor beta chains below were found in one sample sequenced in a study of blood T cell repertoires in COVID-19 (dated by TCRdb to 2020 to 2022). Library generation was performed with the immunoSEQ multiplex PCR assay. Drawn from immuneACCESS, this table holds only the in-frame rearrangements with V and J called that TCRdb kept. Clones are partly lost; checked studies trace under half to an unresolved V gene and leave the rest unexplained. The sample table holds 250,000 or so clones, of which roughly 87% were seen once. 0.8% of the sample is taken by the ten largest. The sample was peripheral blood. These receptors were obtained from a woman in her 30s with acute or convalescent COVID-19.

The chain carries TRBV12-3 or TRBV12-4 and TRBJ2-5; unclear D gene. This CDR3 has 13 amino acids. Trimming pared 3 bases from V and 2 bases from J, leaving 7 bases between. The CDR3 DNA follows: TGTGCCAGCAGTTTGGTCCAGCAAGAGACCCAGTACTTC. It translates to CASSLVQQETQYF.

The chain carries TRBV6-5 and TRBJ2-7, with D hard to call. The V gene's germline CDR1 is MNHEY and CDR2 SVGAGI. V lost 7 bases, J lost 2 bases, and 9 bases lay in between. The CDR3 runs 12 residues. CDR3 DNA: TGTGCCAGCACCAGAACCCCCTACGAGCAGTACTTC. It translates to CASTRTPYEQYF.

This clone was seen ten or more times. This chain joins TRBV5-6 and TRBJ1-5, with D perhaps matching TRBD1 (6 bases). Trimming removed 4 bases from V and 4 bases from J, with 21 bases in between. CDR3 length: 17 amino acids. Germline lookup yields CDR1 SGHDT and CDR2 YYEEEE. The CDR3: CASSLQGVLTLNQPQHF. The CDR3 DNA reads TGTGCCAGCAGCCTACAGGGCGTCCTTACCCTAAATCAGCCCCAGCATTTT.

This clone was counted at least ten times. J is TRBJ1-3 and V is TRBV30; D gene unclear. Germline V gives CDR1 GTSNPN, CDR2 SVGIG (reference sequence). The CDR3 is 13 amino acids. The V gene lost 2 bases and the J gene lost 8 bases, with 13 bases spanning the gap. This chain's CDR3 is CAWSQRNRDTIYF. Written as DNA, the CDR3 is TGTGCCTGGAGTCAACGGAATCGGGACACCATATATTTT.

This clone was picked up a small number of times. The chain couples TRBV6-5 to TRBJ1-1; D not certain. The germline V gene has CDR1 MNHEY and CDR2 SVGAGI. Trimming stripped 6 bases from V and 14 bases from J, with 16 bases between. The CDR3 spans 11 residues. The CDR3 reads CASRAATDWFF. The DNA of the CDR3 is TGTGCCAGCAGGGCAGCCACAGATTGGTTCTTT.

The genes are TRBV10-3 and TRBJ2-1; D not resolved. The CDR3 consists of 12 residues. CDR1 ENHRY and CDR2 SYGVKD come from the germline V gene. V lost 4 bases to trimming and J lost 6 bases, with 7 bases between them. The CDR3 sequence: CAISALVNEQFF. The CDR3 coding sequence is TGTGCCATCAGTGCCCTAGTCAATGAGCAGTTCTTC.

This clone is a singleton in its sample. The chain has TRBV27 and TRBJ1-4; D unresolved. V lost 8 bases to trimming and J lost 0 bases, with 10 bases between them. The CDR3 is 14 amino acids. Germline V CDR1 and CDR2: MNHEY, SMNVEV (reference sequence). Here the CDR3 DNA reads TGTGCCAGCCGCGAGAGAGCAACTAATGAAAAACTGTTTTTT. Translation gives CASRERATNEKLFF.

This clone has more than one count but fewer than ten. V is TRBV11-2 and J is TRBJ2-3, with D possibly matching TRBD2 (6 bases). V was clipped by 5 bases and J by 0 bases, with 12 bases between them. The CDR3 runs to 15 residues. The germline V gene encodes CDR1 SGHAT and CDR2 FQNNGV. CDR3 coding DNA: TGTGCCAGCAGCCGAAGGGGACTCAGCACAGATACGCAGTATTTT. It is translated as CASSRRGLSTDTQYF.

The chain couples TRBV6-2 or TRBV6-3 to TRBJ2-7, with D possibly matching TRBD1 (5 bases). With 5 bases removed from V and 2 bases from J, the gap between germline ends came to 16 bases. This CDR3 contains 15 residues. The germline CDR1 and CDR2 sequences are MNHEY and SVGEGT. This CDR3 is CASSGVRDRAYEQYF. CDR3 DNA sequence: TGTGCCAGCAGTGGGGTACGAGACAGAGCCTACGAGCAGTACTTC.

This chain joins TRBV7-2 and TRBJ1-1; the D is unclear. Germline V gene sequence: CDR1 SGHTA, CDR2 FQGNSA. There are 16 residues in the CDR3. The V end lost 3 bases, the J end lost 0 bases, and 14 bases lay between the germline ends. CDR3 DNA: TGTGCCAGCAGCTTCCCGGGAGGTACGGTGAACACTGAAGCTTTCTTT. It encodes CASSFPGGTVNTEAFF.

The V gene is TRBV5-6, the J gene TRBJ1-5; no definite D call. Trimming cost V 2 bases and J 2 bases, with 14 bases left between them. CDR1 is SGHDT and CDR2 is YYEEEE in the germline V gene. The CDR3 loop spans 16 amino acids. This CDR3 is CASSLSAGQGNQPQHF. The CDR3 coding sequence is TGTGCCAGCAGCTTATCGGCGGGTCAGGGCAATCAGCCCCAGCATTTT.

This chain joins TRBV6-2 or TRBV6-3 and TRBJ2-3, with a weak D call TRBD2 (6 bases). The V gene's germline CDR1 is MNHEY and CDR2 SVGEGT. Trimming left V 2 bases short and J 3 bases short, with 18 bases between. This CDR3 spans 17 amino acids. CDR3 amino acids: CASSYLGPFGSTDTQYF. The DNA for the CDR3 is TGTGCCAGCAGTTACCTGGGGCCATTCGGGAGTACAGATACGCAGTATTTT.

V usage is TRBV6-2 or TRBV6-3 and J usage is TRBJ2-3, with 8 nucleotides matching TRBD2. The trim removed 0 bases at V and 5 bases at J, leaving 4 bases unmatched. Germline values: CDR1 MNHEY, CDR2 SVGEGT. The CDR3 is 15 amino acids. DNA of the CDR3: TGTGCCAGCAGTTACTCCCCGGGAGGGGTAGATACGCAGTATTTT. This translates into CASSYSPGGVDTQYF.

DNA of the CDR3: TGTGCCAGCATGGGGCAGGTTAATGAAAAACTGTTTTTT. It encodes CASMGQVNEKLFF. The J gene is TRBJ1-4, the V gene TRBV6-5; D may be TRBD1 (5 bases). This CDR3 contains 13 residues. Trimming stripped 7 bases from V and 4 bases from J, with 10 bases between. Germline CDR1 reads MNHEY; CDR2 reads SVGAGI.

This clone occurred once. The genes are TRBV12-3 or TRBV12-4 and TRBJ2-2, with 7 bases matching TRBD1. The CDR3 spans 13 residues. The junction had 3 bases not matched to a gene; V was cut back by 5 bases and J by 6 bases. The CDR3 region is CASSRQGPGELFF. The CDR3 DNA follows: TGTGCCAGCAGTCGACAGGGTCCCGGGGAGCTGTTTTTT.

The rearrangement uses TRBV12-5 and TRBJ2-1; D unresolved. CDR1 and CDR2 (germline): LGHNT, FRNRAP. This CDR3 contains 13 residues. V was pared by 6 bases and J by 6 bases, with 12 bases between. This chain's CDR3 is CASGLSLVNEQFF. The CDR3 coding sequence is TGTGCTAGTGGCCTCTCCCTAGTCAATGAGCAGTTCTTC.

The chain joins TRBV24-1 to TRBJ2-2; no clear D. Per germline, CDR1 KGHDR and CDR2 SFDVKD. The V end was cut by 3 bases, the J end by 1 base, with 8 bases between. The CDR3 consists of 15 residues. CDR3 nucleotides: TGTGCCACCAGTGATCCACGACAGAACACCGGGGAGCTGTTTTTT. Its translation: CATSDPRQNTGELFF.

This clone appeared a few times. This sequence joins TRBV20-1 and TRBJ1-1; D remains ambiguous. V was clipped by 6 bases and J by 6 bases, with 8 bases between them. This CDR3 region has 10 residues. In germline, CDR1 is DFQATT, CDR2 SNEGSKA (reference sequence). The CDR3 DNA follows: TGCAGTGCCGAGGTCCCTGAAGCTTTCTTT. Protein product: CSAEVPEAFF.